This T cell receptor beta chain was documented in a study of identical twins. The study, taken as a whole, reports: Reduced insertions were recorded for abundant cord blood beta clonotypes, with no such pattern in memory repertoires. Potential partial confounding of zero-insertion analyses by invariant MAIT and iNKT cells was noted.

With no exceptions, donors were healthy Caucasians. Germline CDR1 reads DFQATT; CDR2 reads SNEGSKA (reference sequence). The CDR3 is made up of 13 amino acids. TCRdb reprocessed the 5' RACE reads via MiXCR and lists one record per CDR3 protein. The sample has hundreds of thousands of distinct CDR3 sequences, around 10% seen once; the top ten hold 5% to 6%. Ten or more counts support this clonotype. Its antigen is currently unknown. Sequence at one end of the junction differs from germline and may be a read error. Sequencing input: memory (CD45RO+) T cells sorted from blood. The TCR sequence derives from a young woman in good health. The chain carries TRBV20-1 and TRBJ2-1; 8 bases map to TRBD2. CDR3 loop: CSARVDTSGREIF. CDR3 DNA: TGCAGTGCTAGAGTCGATACTAGCGGCAGGGAGATCTTC.